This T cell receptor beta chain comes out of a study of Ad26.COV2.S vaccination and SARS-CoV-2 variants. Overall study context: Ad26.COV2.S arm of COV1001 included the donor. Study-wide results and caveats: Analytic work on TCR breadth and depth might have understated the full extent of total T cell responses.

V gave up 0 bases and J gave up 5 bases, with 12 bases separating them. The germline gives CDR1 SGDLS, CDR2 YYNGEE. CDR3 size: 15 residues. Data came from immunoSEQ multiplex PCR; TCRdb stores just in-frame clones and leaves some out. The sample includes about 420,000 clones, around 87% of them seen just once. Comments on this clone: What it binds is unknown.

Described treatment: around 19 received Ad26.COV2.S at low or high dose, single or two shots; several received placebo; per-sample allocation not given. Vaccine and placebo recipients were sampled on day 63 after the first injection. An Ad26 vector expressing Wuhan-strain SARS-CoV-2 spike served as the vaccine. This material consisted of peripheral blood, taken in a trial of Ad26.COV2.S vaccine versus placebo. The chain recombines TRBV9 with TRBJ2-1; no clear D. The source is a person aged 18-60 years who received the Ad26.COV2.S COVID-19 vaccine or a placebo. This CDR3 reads CASSVGEGLDNEQFF. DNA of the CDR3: TGTGCCAGCAGCGTAGGGGAAGGGCTGGACAATGAGCAGTTCTTC.